One sample yielded the 3 T cell receptor beta chains listed below, sequenced in a study of blood T cell repertoires in COVID-19. Assay used: immunoSEQ multiplex PCR; TCRdb lists only in-frame clones, some missing. The top ten clones hold approximately 16% of a sample with 150,000 or so clones, roughly four fifths of them seen once. Sequenced input: peripheral blood. These receptor sequences come from a human donor with acute or convalescent COVID-19. The donor label of this sample is uncertain.

The CDR3 is CASSRGDGGGEKLFF. DNA of the CDR3: TGTGCCAGTAGTCGCGGAGACGGGGGAGGAGAAAAACTGTTTTTT. This chain uses TRBV19 with TRBJ1-4, with D tentatively TRBD1 (5 bases). The length of the CDR3 is 15 residues. Trimming removed 5 bases from V and 8 bases from J, with 18 bases in between. Looked up from germline, CDR1 is LNHDA and CDR2 is SQIVND (reference sequence).

The chain carries TRBV7-6 and TRBJ1-5; a possible D gene is TRBD1 (5 bases). The CDR3 has 15 residues. Germline CDR1 reads SGHVS; CDR2 reads FNYEAQ. Trimming removed 1 base at V and 4 bases at J, with 11 bases between. The CDR3 DNA reads TGTGCCAGCAGCTTAGGGCAGGGTCAGAATCAGCCCCAGCATTTT. Amino acid sequence: CASSLGQGQNQPQHF.

The chain links TRBV5-4 to TRBJ1-2, with TRBD1 identical over 12 bases. This CDR3 has 15 amino acids. J was trimmed by 4 bases and V by 4 bases; bases with no gene match: 5. CDR1 is SGHNT and CDR2 is YYREEE in the germline V gene (reference sequence). In DNA form, the CDR3 reads TGTGCCAGCAGCCCCCTGGGACAGGGGGCCTATGGCTACACCTTC. Translated, it gives CASSPLGQGAYGYTF.